The rows below give T cell receptor beta chains drawn from one sample of a study of blood T cell repertoires in COVID-19. Libraries were prepared by immunoSEQ multiplex PCR; TCRdb keeps only in-frame clonotypes and omits some of them. The sample has 140,000 to 150,000 clones, 87% seen once; the top ten hold just under 0.95%. The source material was peripheral blood. The receptors come from a woman in her forties or fifties with acute or convalescent COVID-19. CDR3s leave out the opening cysteine and the closing phenylalanine or tryptophan.

V gene	CDR3 length	J gene	CDR3 protein
TRBV27	11	TRBJ1-2	ASSPGLGYGYT
TRBV3-1/TRBV3-2	14	TRBJ2-7	ASSQEIWASGYEQY
TRBV30	10	TRBJ2-3	AWSYRLDTQY
TRBV10-3	15	TRBJ2-3	AISEPNRGESTDTQY
TRBV3-1/TRBV3-2	15	TRBJ2-1	ASSQQGTIRAYNEQF
TRBV6-1	11	TRBJ1-5	ASSEAGYQPQH
TRBV10-3	13	TRBJ2-3	AIRVGQGSPDTQY
TRBV11-3	12	TRBJ2-3	ASTVQGHTDTQY
TRBV6-6	14	TRBJ2-7	ASSIPGTSDSYEQY
TRBV5-1	11	TRBJ1-2	ASSLGQNYGYT
TRBV12-3/TRBV12-4	11	TRBJ1-6	ASSSTGNSPLH
TRBV13	14	TRBJ2-3	ASSLGGGGGGDTQY
TRBV25-1	12	TRBJ1-2	ASRERTEPYGYT
TRBV18	17	TRBJ1-1	ASSPTTGTGGGTNTEAF
TRBV3-1/TRBV3-2	13	TRBJ1-2	ASSPGQPSNYGYT
TRBV5-1	13	TRBJ1-2	ASSLGVTGRNGYT
TRBV14	12	TRBJ2-7	ASSLAGPSYEQY
TRBV11-3	13	TRBJ2-2	ASSPGQGETGELF
TRBV10-3	13	TRBJ1-1	AISEPPGQGTEAF
TRBV27	15	TRBJ2-3	ASSLGGGMGHTDTQY